Each of the 29 T cell receptor beta chains below was sequenced from the same sample in a study of T cells after yellow fever vaccination. One entry per CDR3 protein, called by TCRdb with MiXCR from the 5' RACE reads. The data show some 120,000 distinct CDR3 sequences, nearly 15% seen once. Material: CD8+ T cells sorted from PBMCs, obtained 5 days after the yellow fever booster vaccination. Receptor source: a man younger than 30 who received the YFV17D yellow fever vaccine.

The rearrangement joins TRBV29-1 to TRBJ1-3; no definite D call. The CDR3 length is 12 residues. V lost 5 bases, J lost 2 bases, and 7 bases lay in between. CDR1 and CDR2 (germline): SQVTM, ANQGSEA. CDR3 DNA: TGCAGCGTTCTCAGTACTGGAAACACCATATATTTT. Translation gives CSVLSTGNTIYF.

There are many counts of this clonotype. The chain combines TRBV7-8 with TRBJ2-2; TRBD2 agrees at 8 bases. Losses at the gene ends were 5 bases for V and 4 bases for J; bases not matched to a gene: 6. The CDR3 is 15 residues long. CDR1 is SGHVS, CDR2 FQNEAQ, per germline. CDR3 coding DNA: TGTGCCAGCAGCCCTCGACTAGCGCGCACCGGGGAGCTGTTTTTT. Protein: CASSPRLARTGELFF.

This clonotype was found many times. This rearrangement joins TRBV5-6 to TRBJ2-2, with D possibly TRBD2 on 6 matching bases. Germline CDR1 and CDR2: SGHDT and YYEEEE. Between the trimmed V and J ends, which lost 5 bases and 8 bases, there was a span of 10 bases. The CDR3 extends over 12 amino acids. In DNA, the CDR3 is TGTGCCAGCAGTCCCGGGAGTGGGGAGCTGTTTTTT. Amino acid sequence: CASSPGSGELFF.

This clonotype showed up just a few times. V is TRBV7-2 and J is TRBJ2-5, with 13 bases fitting TRBD2. The V and J ends lost 5 bases and 4 bases, in that order; junction bases with no gene match: 4. CDR1 and CDR2 from the germline V gene are SGHTA and FQGNSA. CDR3 size: 15 residues. CDR3 bases: TGTGCCAGCAGCGCCGGGACTAGCGGGATAGAGACCCAGTACTTC. Protein product: CASSAGTSGIETQYF. Full variable domain (remainder filled in from reference TRBV7-2 and TRBJ2-5): GAGVSQSPSNKVTEKGKDVELRCDPISGHTALYWYRQSLGQGLEFLIYFQGNSAPDKSGLPSDRFSAERTGGSVSTLTIQRTQQEDSAVYLCASSAGTSGIETQYFGPGTRLLVL.

V is TRBV7-9 and J is TRBJ2-1, with TRBD1 as a possible D gene (5 bases). Per the germline V gene, CDR1 is SEHNR and CDR2 is FQNEAQ (reference sequence). This CDR3 contains 14 residues. Trimming removed 5 bases at V and 6 bases at J, with 14 bases between. The CDR3 DNA is TGTGCCAGCAGCCCGATTCAGGGCCGCAATGAGCAGTTCTTC. Translated, it gives CASSPIQGRNEQFF.

This clonotype turned up a few times. The chain uses TRBV6-4 and TRBJ2-1, with 8 bases lining up with TRBD1. This CDR3 spans 16 amino acids. The trim removed 5 bases at V and 8 bases at J, leaving 14 bases unmatched. Germline CDR1 and CDR2: MRHNA and SNTAGT. CDR3 protein: CASSLGMGQEGDEQFF. CDR3 bases: TGTGCCAGCAGTCTGGGGATGGGACAGGAGGGCGATGAGCAGTTCTTC.

This clonotype was seen a handful of times. The chain recombines TRBV5-1 with TRBJ2-1; possibly TRBD2 for D (6 bases). Germline lookup yields CDR1 SGHRS and CDR2 YFSETQ. This CDR3 comprises 15 residues. The V and J ends lost 7 bases and 2 bases respectively, with 16 bases between them. The CDR3 protein is CASHARGGTYNEQFF. CDR3 sequence (DNA): TGCGCCAGCCATGCCCGTGGAGGGACCTACAATGAGCAGTTCTTC.

The rearrangement uses TRBV5-1 and TRBJ1-5; a weak D match, TRBD1 (5 bases). CDR3 length: 17 residues. V dropped 4 bases and J dropped 2 bases, with 19 bases sitting between them. Germline lookup yields CDR1 SGHRS and CDR2 YFSETQ. For the CDR3, the DNA is TGCGCCAGCAGCCCCCCGGGGGGTGAATATTGCAATCAGCCCCAGCATTTT. It encodes CASSPPGGEYCNQPQHF.

The rearrangement uses TRBV7-6 and TRBJ1-4, with D hard to call. This CDR3 spans 16 amino acids. The V end lost 1 base, the J end lost 0 bases, and 9 bases lay between the germline ends. Germline CDR1 reads SGHVS; CDR2 reads FNYEAQ. The CDR3 bases are TGTGCCAGCAGCTTAGGAATTGGTGCAACTAATGAAAAACTGTTTTTT. The encoded protein is CASSLGIGATNEKLFF.

The chain employs TRBV10-1 and TRBJ2-7, with 8 bases fitting TRBD1. Germline lookup yields CDR1 WNHNN and CDR2 SYGVQD (reference sequence). The CDR3 runs 15 residues. V dropped 6 bases and J dropped 0; count of bases not matched to a gene: 7. The CDR3 coding sequence is TGCGCCAGCAGGCCCGGGACAGGAAGCTCCTACGAGCAGTACGTC. As protein: CASRPGTGSSYEQYV.

The V and J genes are TRBV6-5 and TRBJ2-3, with 12 bases matching TRBD1. Germline CDR1 is MNHEY and CDR2 is SVGAGI. V shed 3 bases, J shed 3 bases, and the junction held 7 bases outside the gene matches. The length of the CDR3 is 17 residues. The CDR3 region has the DNA TGTGCCAGCAGTTATAGTCCGGGACAGGGGGCTACAGATACGCAGTATTTT. It translates to CASSYSPGQGATDTQYF.

The rearrangement uses TRBV29-1 and TRBJ2-5; D might be TRBD1 or TRBD2, each matching 5 bases. The CDR3 is 13 residues long. CDR1 and CDR2 (germline): SQVTM, ANQGSEA. V was clipped by 6 bases and J by 5 bases, with 16 bases between them. CDR3 DNA: TGCAGCGTGGGACCCCGGCCCGAGGAGACCCAGTACTTC. This codes for CSVGPRPEETQYF.

In its sample, this clonotype was seen many times. The chain recombines TRBV7-9 with TRBJ1-5, with 9 bases fitting TRBD1. There are 14 residues in the CDR3. Germline trimming cut 5 bases from V and 4 bases from J; bases unmatched to any gene: 3. In germline, CDR1 is SEHNR, CDR2 FQNEAQ (reference sequence). CDR3 DNA sequence: TGTGCCAGCAGCCAGACAGGGGGGAATCAGCCCCAGCATTTT. Its protein is CASSQTGGNQPQHF.

This sequence joins TRBV24-1 and TRBJ2-6; D unresolved. The CDR3 spans 14 residues. Trimming took 5 bases from V and 0 from J, leaving 4 bases between them. Germline assignment: CDR1 KGHDR and CDR2 SFDVKD. The CDR3 loop reads CATSAHSGANVLTF. The CDR3 coding sequence is TGTGCCACCAGTGCTCACTCTGGGGCCAACGTCCTGACTTTC.

The V call is TRBV14, the J call TRBJ2-3; TRBD2 matches 7 bases. Germline assignment: CDR1 SGHDN and CDR2 FVKESK. The CDR3 consists of 16 residues. V gave up 4 bases and J gave up 1 base; unmatched junction bases: 8. The chain's CDR3 is CASSLQLAIGTDTQYF. CDR3 bases: TGTGCCAGCAGCCTACAACTAGCGATCGGCACAGATACGCAGTATTTT.

The chain couples TRBV5-4 to TRBJ2-1; 13 bases agree with TRBD2. The ends lost 6 bases at V and 12 bases at J; junction bases unmatched: 18. The CDR3 covers 17 residues. Per the germline V gene, CDR1 is SGHNT and CDR2 is YYREEE (reference sequence). The CDR3 loop is CASTLRPTSGGARGQFF. CDR3 nucleotides: TGTGCCAGCACTCTTAGGCCTACTAGCGGGGGGGCCCGAGGGCAGTTCTTC. The entire variable domain, with the rest obtained from reference TRBV5-4 and TRBJ2-1, is as follows: ETGVTQSPTHLIKTRGQQVTLRCSSQSGHNTVSWYQQALGQGPQFIFQYYREEENGRGNFPPRFSGLQFPNYSSELNVNALELDDSALYLCASTLRPTSGGARGQFFGPGTRLTVL.

In this sample, this clonotype turned up a few times. V is TRBV3-1 and J is TRBJ2-3; 12 nucleotides match TRBD2. There are 19 residues in the CDR3. The V and J ends lost 3 bases and 1 base, in that order; junction bases with no gene match: 11. The germline CDR1 and CDR2 sequences are LGHDT and YNNKEL (reference sequence). The CDR3 is CASSHGPSGGGPGTDTQYF. The CDR3 DNA sequence: TGTGCCAGCAGCCACGGCCCTAGCGGGGGGGGGCCTGGCACAGATACGCAGTATTTT.

This chain links TRBV19 with TRBJ2-1; 7 positions agree with TRBD1. J gave up 0 bases and V 8 bases, and 10 bases lay outside the gene matches. CDR3 length equals 16 residues. Germline CDR1 reads LNHDA; CDR2 reads SQIVND (reference sequence). This CDR3 reads CASYGQVPNSYNEQFF. As DNA, the CDR3 is TGTGCCAGTTACGGACAGGTGCCGAACTCCTACAATGAGCAGTTCTTC. The full variable domain, completed using reference TRBV19 and TRBJ2-1, is DGGITQSPKYLFRKEGQNVTLSCEQNLNHDAMYWYRQDPGQGLRLIYYSQIVNDFQKGDIAEGYSVSREKKESFPLTVTSAQKNPTAFYLCASYGQVPNSYNEQFFGPGTRLTVL.

This clonotype was seen more than once but under ten times. The rearrangement links TRBV12-3 or TRBV12-4 to TRBJ2-5; D gene ambiguous. Trimming left V 1 base short and J 2 bases short, with 11 bases between. This CDR3 is 15 amino acids long. The CDR3 DNA sequence: TGTGCCAGCAGTTTAGGGTGGCCCAGGCAAGAGACCCAGTACTTC. The encoded protein is CASSLGWPRQETQYF.

The genes are TRBV6-2 or TRBV6-3 and TRBJ2-7; the match to TRBD1 covers 8 bases. Germline lookup yields CDR1 MNHEY and CDR2 SVGEGT. The J segment lost 4 bases and the V segment lost 5 bases, leaving 13 bases of the junction unmatched. The CDR3 extends over 16 amino acids. The chain's CDR3 is CASSRVWAGGEYEQYV. CDR3 bases: TGTGCCAGCAGTCGCGTCTGGGCAGGGGGCGAATACGAGCAGTACGTC.

The V gene is TRBV19, the J gene TRBJ1-5; D not resolved. V lost 1 base to trimming and J lost 4 bases, with 5 bases between them. The CDR3 runs 13 residues. CDR1 LNHDA and CDR2 SQIVND come from the germline V gene (reference sequence). The CDR3 DNA follows: TGTGCCAGTAGTATAGCAGGTAATCAGCCCCAGCATTTT. It specifies CASSIAGNQPQHF.

The V gene is TRBV4-1, the J gene TRBJ2-6; D gene uncertain. Trimming removed 3 bases from V and 0 bases from J, with 9 bases in between. CDR1 is MGHRA, CDR2 YSYEKL, per germline. There are 16 residues in the CDR3. CDR3 sequence: CASSQHISSGANVLTF. The DNA of the CDR3 is TGCGCCAGCAGCCAGCACATTTCCTCTGGGGCCAACGTCCTGACTTTC.

V gene TRBV14 combines with J gene TRBJ2-3; TRBD2 matches 10 bases. The V segment lost 2 bases and the J segment 4 bases; nucleotides outside the gene matches: 9. CDR1 is SGHDN and CDR2 is FVKESK in the germline V gene. This CDR3 has 17 amino acids. CDR3 region: CASSQSWGLARSDTQYF. The CDR3 region has the DNA TGTGCCAGCAGCCAAAGTTGGGGACTAGCGAGATCAGATACGCAGTATTTT.

The chain combines TRBV13 with TRBJ2-5, with D maybe TRBD2 (5 bases). This CDR3 region has 15 residues. Trimming took 5 bases from V and 5 from J, leaving 18 bases between them. Germline V gene sequence: CDR1 PRHDT, CDR2 FYEKMQ (reference sequence). CDR3 region: CASSRRGLTWETQYF. Here the CDR3 DNA reads TGTGCCAGCAGCCGCCGAGGGCTCACCTGGGAGACCCAGTACTTC. The entire variable domain, with the rest obtained from reference TRBV13 and TRBJ2-5, is as follows: AAGVIQSPRHLIKEKRETATLKCYPIPRHDTVYWYQQGPGQDPQFLISFYEKMQSDKGSIPDRFSAQQFSDYHSELNMSSLELGDSALYFCASSRRGLTWETQYFGPGTRLLVL.

This chain connects TRBV19 to TRBJ1-5; no clear D. The ends were cut back, 7 bases at V and 3 bases at J, with 7 bases in the middle. This CDR3 spans 12 amino acids. CDR1 LNHDA and CDR2 SQIVND come from the germline V gene (reference sequence). The chain's CDR3 is CASKVNNQPQHF. CDR3 DNA sequence: TGTGCCAGTAAGGTAAACAATCAGCCCCAGCATTTT.

V gene TRBV3-1 combines with J gene TRBJ1-1, with 7 bases identical to TRBD1. The CDR3 runs 17 residues. Per the germline V gene, CDR1 is LGHDT and CDR2 is YNNKEL (reference sequence). Losses at the gene ends were 7 bases for V and 0 bases for J; bases not matched to a gene: 14. CDR3 sequence: CASTRTGMGQMNTEAFF. The CDR3 bases are TGTGCCAGCACCAGAACGGGGATGGGACAGATGAACACTGAAGCTTTCTTT.

As for this clonotype: Because it lacks the conserved phenylalanine or tryptophan at the end, this CDR3 is likely a read error. No DNA is shown, since the ends of the CDR3 on it are uncertain; the CDR3 is the one TCRdb lists. The genes are TRBV29-1 and TRBJ2-3; the table's TRBD1 call for D was not verified on the DNA. Germline CDR1 SQVTM, CDR2 ANQGSEA. The CDR3 spans 8 residues, counting both ends. The CDR3 sequence is CSVEKGAM.

This clonotype was picked up a small number of times. This chain connects TRBV6-5 to TRBJ2-6, with 7 positions matching TRBD1. Trimming took 2 bases from V and 0 from J; bases not matched to a gene: 4. The CDR3 runs to 17 residues. Germline V gives CDR1 MNHEY, CDR2 SVGAGI. CDR3 DNA: TGTGCCAGCAGTTACGGGACAGACTACTCTGGGGCCAACGTCCTGACTTTC. It is translated as CASSYGTDYSGANVLTF.

V and J are TRBV6-6 and TRBJ2-4; D possibly corresponds to TRBD2 (6 bases). Germline lookup yields CDR1 MNHNY and CDR2 SVGAGI (reference sequence). The length of the CDR3 is 16 residues. V was cut by 6 bases and J by 1 base, with 16 bases left in between. This CDR3 reads CASRGIGGIAKNIQYF. For the CDR3, the DNA is TGTGCCAGCAGGGGTATTGGGGGGATCGCCAAAAACATTCAGTACTTC.